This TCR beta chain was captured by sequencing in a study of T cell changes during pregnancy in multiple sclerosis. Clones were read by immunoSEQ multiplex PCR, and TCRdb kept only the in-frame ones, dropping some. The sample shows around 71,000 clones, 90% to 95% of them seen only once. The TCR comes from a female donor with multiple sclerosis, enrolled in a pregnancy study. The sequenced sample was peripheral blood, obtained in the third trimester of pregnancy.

The CDR3, as DNA: TGCGCCAGCAGCTCCGGGGAGCAGAACAATGAGCAGTTCTTC. Protein: CASSSGEQNNEQFF. The rearrangement links TRBV5-1 to TRBJ2-1, with D tentatively TRBD2 (5 bases). Trimming pared 3 bases from V and 5 bases from J, leaving 12 bases between. There are 14 residues in the CDR3. Germline-derived CDR1 and CDR2 are SGHRS and YFSETQ.